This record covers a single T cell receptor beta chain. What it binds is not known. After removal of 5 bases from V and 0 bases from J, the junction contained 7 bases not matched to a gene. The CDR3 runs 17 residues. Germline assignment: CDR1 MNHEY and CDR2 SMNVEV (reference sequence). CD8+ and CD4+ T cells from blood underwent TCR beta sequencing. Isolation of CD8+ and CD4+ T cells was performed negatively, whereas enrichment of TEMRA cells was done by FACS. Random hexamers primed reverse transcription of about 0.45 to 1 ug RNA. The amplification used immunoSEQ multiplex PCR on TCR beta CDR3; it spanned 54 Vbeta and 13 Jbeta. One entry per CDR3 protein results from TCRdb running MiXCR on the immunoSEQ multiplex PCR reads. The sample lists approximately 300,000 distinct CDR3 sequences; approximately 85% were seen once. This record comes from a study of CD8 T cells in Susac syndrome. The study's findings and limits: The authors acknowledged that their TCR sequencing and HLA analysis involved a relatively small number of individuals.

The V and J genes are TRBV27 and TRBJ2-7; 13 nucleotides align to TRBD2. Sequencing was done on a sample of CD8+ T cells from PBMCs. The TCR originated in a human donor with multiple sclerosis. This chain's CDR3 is CASSQVGTSGISYEQYF. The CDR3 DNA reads TGTGCCAGCAGTCAAGTAGGGACTAGCGGGATCTCCTACGAGCAGTACTTC.